The 2 T cell receptor beta chains below come from one sample, sequenced in a study of cytomegalovirus exposure and HLA in healthy donors. Amplification used 60 Vbeta primers and 13 Jbeta primers. The assay was immunoSEQ multiplex PCR, and TCRdb's table has in-frame clones only and misses some. This table holds about 140,000 clones, 82% found once. Sequenced material: PBMCs. The source is a woman aged 40-49 years in good health and CMV-seronegative.

The chain carries TRBV2 and TRBJ2-1; TRBD2 might be the D (5 bases). CDR1 is SNHLY and CDR2 is FYNNEI in the germline V gene. Deletions cut 3 bases from V and 3 bases from J, with 21 bases between. This CDR3 comprises 18 residues. CDR3 in DNA: TGTGCCAGCAGTGATTTAGGGAGCGGCCAGCTTCTCTACAATGAGCAGTTCTTC. Protein: CASSDLGSGQLLYNEQFF.

The CDR3 protein is CASSYPPDRREAFF. In DNA, the CDR3 is TGTGCCAGCAGTTACCCGCCGGACAGGCGAGAAGCTTTCTTT. This chain joins TRBV6-6 and TRBJ1-1, with 7 bases fitting TRBD1. The CDR3 is 14 residues long. Germline CDR1 and CDR2: MNHNY and SVGAGI (reference sequence). V trimming: 2 bases; J trimming: 8 bases; junction bases outside the gene matches: 8.